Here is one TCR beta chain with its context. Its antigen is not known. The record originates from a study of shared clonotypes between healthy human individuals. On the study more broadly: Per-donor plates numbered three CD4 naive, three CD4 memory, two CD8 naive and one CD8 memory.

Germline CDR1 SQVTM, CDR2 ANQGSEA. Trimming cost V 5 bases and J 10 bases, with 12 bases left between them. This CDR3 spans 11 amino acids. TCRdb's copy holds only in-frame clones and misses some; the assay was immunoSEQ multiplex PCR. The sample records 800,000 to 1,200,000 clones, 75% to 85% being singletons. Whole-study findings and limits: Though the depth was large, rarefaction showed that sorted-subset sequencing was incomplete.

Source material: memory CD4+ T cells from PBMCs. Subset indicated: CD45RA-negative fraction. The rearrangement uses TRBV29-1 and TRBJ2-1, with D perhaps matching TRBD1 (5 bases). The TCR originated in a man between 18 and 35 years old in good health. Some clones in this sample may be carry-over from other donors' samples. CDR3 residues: CSVIRGSEQFF. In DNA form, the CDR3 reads TGCAGCGTTATAAGGGGATCGGAGCAGTTCTTC.